Listed below are T cell receptor beta chains from one sample, sequenced in a study of glioma-infiltrating T cells after dendritic cell vaccination. Here immunoSEQ multiplex PCR was the method, and the copy in TCRdb shows in-frame clones only, minus some. Among 80,000 to 100,000 clones listed, around 80% were seen once. This specimen consisted of blood, obtained after dendritic cell vaccination. Receptors were obtained from a human donor with glioblastoma. Both conserved end residues are part of each CDR3. The D gene is left open where the match is weak. For some rows the clone size is stated as once, few or many, or as a class when expanded; others skip it.

V gene	CDR3 length	clone size	D gene	J gene	CDR3 DNA	CDR3 protein
TRBV15	15	.	.	TRBJ2-5	TGTGCCACCAGCAGAGATAGAGGACAGCAAGAGACCCAGTACTTC	CATSRDRGQQETQYF
TRBV7-2	18	.	.	TRBJ1-3	TGTGCCAGCAGCTTAGCGGCGGGGACGTCACGCTCTGGAAACACCATATATTTT	CASSLAAGTSRSGNTIYF
TRBV18	13	few	.	TRBJ2-7	TGTGCCAGCTCACCACCGAACGAACAGGAGACGTACTTC	CASSPPNEQETYF
TRBV9	15	.	.	TRBJ1-4	TGTGCCAGCAGCGTAGGAACAGCAACTAATGAAAAACTGTTTTTT	CASSVGTATNEKLFF
TRBV11-2	15	.	.	TRBJ1-1	TGTGCCAGCAGCTTAGGAAGGACAGTTGACACTGAAGCTTTCTTT	CASSLGRTVDTEAFF
TRBV7-7	13	.	.	TRBJ1-1	TGTGCTAGCAGCCTACAGCAAGACACTGAAGCTTTCTTT	CASSLQQDTEAFF
TRBV10-1	16	.	.	TRBJ1-1	TGCGCCAGCAGTCGTACAGAAGGGGAACTGAACACTGAAGCTTTCTTT	CASSRTEGELNTEAFF
TRBV28	12	few	.	TRBJ1-2	TGTGCCAGCAGTGGGCCAGGCTATGGCTACACCTTC	CASSGPGYGYTF
TRBV21-1	15	.	.	TRBJ2-7	TGTGCCAGCAGCAAAAGGACAGGGGGCTCGTACGAGCAGTACTTC	CASSKRTGGSYEQYF
TRBV5-8	14	.	.	TRBJ2-5	TGTGCCAGCAGACACGGGGGTCTCCGGGAGACCCAGTACTTC	CASRHGGLRETQYF
TRBV19	15	.	.	TRBJ1-2	TGTGCCAGTAGTATCACGGTGGGACAAACGTATGGCTACACCTTC	CASSITVGQTYGYTF
TRBV6-1	16	.	TRBD1	TRBJ2-7	TGTGCCAGCAGTGCCCATGGGACAGCTCGAACCTACGAGCAGTACTTC	CASSAHGTARTYEQYF
TRBV5-4	15	few	TRBD1	TRBJ1-3	TGTGCCAGCAGCCTTGGGACAGGGACTGGAAACACCATATATTTT	CASSLGTGTGNTIYF
TRBV6-1	17	.	.	TRBJ2-1	TGTGCCAGCAGTGATATCGGACAAGCCATAGCCTACAATGAGCAGTTCTTC	CASSDIGQAIAYNEQFF
TRBV4-1	16	.	.	TRBJ2-7	TGCGCCAGCAGCCCCGGGAGCGGGTACAGCTCCTACGAGCAGTACTTC	CASSPGSGYSSYEQYF
TRBV18	13	.	TRBD1	TRBJ1-6	TGTGCCGCCGGCCGGGACAGGGATTCACCCCTCCACTTT	CAAGRDRDSPLHF
TRBV6-5	13	.	.	TRBJ1-2	TGTGCCAGCAGTTACTCAGCAGGTCGGGGCTACACCTTC	CASSYSAGRGYTF
TRBV2	12	once	.	TRBJ2-7	TGTGCCAGCAGTGAATTGGTTGGCGGGGAGTACTTC	CASSELVGGEYF
TRBV10-1	13	few	.	TRBJ2-6	TGCGCCAGCTCTTTCTCTGGGGCCAACGTCCTGACTTTC	CASSFSGANVLTF
TRBV7-9	11	.	.	TRBJ2-1	TGTGCCAGCAGGGACTACGATGAGCAGTTCTTC	CASRDYDEQFF
TRBV5-1	14	.	TRBD1	TRBJ1-2	TGCGCCAGCAGCTTGGGGGACAGGGGAAATGGCTACACCTTC	CASSLGDRGNGYTF
TRBV19	15	.	.	TRBJ2-7	TGTGCCAGTAGTAAGGGTGACTCTACAGGGTTGGCGCAGTACTTC	CASSKGDSTGLAQYF
TRBV6-5	16	.	.	TRBJ1-2	TGTGCCAGCAGTTACTCGCATCGACAGGCACACTATGGCTACACCTTC	CASSYSHRQAHYGYTF
TRBV11-2	17	.	TRBD1	TRBJ1-6	TGTGCCAGCAGCTTATACAGGGGCCTGGACCTAAATTCACCCCTCCACTTT	CASSLYRGLDLNSPLHF
TRBV5-1	16	.	.	TRBJ2-2	TGCGCCAGCAGCTACGGGTTCTCAGTGAACACCGGGGAGCTGTTTTTT	CASSYGFSVNTGELFF
TRBV2	16	.	TRBD1	TRBJ1-5	TGTGCCAGCAGTGAGAATACAGGGGCCGGCAATCAGCCCCAGCATTTT	CASSENTGAGNQPQHF
TRBV5-1	14	.	.	TRBJ2-7	TGCGCCAGCAGCTTGGAACCCCAGGGGGGCGAGCAGTACTTC	CASSLEPQGGEQYF